The TCR beta chain under discussion was sequenced for a study of CD8 T cells in ankylosing spondylitis. Only a few counts were recorded for this clonotype. No antigen is known for it. TCRdb reprocessed the 5' RACE reads via MiXCR and lists one record per CDR3 protein. The sample carries around 770,000 distinct CDR3 sequences, over 9.5% recorded once. The J segment lost 0 bases and the V segment lost 4 bases, leaving 5 bases of the junction unmatched. Germline V gene lookup returns CDR1 DFQATT and CDR2 SNEGSKA (reference sequence). There are 14 residues in the CDR3. Study-wide points: Blood of patients with ankylosing spondylitis appeared to be characterized by a TCR beta motif of several highly homologous variants.

This chain links TRBV20-1 with TRBJ2-5; the match to TRBD2 covers 7 bases. The TCR comes from a male donor with ankylosing spondylitis. The sample comprised blood, either unsorted or a sorted T cell fraction (not recorded which). CDR3 amino acids: CSAISGQDQETQYF. The CDR3 DNA follows: TGCAGTGCTATTAGCGGGCAAGACCAAGAGACCCAGTACTTC.